This T cell receptor (beta chain) was sequenced during a study of T-cell reconstitution after alpha-beta-depleted transplantation in children. The CDR3 contains 13 residues. V lost 5 bases and J lost 3, with 10 bases in between. Germline CDR1 and CDR2: ENHRY and SYGVKD. This clonotype has just a few counts. For TCRbeta, the library was prepared with unique molecular identifiers. TCRdb itself ran the PCR reads through MiXCR, one entry per CDR3 protein. Of about 360,000 distinct CDR3 sequences in the sample, 10% to 15% were seen once. Sample: PBMCs, taken from the stem cell graft. V and J are TRBV10-3 and TRBJ2-5; D gene unclear. The receptor was isolated from a human donor who donated a stem cell graft to a child with Fanconi anemia. CDR3 nucleotides: TGTGCCATCAGTCAGACTCAGGAAGAGACCCAGTACTTC. It yields the protein CAISQTQEETQYF.